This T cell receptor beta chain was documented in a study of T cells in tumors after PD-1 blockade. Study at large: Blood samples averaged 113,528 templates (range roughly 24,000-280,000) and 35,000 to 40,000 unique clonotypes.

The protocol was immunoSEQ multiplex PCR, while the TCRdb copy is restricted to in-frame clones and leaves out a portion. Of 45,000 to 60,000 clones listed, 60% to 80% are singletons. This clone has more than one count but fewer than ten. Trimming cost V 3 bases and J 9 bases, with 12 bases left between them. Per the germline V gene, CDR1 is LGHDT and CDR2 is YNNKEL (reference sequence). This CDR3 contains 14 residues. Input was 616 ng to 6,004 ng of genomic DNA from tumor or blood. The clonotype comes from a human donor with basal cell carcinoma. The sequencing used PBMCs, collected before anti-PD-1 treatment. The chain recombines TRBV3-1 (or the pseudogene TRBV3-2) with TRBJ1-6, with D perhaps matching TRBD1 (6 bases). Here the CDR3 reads CASSQGAEGSPLHF. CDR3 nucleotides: TGTGCCAGCAGCCAGGGGGCCGAAGGTTCACCCCTCCACTTT.